This T cell receptor beta chain was obtained from a study of blood T cell repertoires in COVID-19. As for the study in general: The analysed material was cDNA or gDNA that came from T cells, B-cell-depleted T cells, or PBMCs.

The data were produced by immunoSEQ multiplex PCR, yet TCRdb's version contains in-frame clones alone and is incomplete. The data show about 160,000 clones, about 83% seen once. CDR1 and CDR2 from the germline V gene are LGHNT and FRNRAP. The V gene lost 6 bases and the J gene lost 0 bases, with 15 bases spanning the gap. CDR3 length: 16 amino acids. This clone has only a few counts. The gene calls are TRBV12-5 and TRBJ1-5; TRBD1 is a possible D gene (6 bases). The specimen was peripheral blood. This TCR was recovered from a man in his 60s with acute or convalescent COVID-19. As DNA, the CDR3 is TGTGCTAGTGGCGACACAGGGTCTTATAGCAATCAGCCCCAGCATTTT. Translating it yields CASGDTGSYSNQPQHF.